These T cell receptor beta chains were read from a single sample in a study of blood T cell repertoires in COVID-19. Profiled with immunoSEQ multiplex PCR; TCRdb holds only in-frame clones, not every one. The sample carries about 270,000 clones, 70% to 90% recorded once. The sample taken for sequencing was peripheral blood. Receptor source: a woman in her seventies with acute or convalescent COVID-19. Both conserved end residues are part of each CDR3. Fields, in order: V gene, clone size, J gene, D gene, CDR3 DNA, CDR3 protein. The D gene is left open where the match is weak. For some rows the clone size is stated as once, few or many, or as a class when expanded; others skip it.

>TRBV6-5|.|TRBJ2-6|TRBD1
TGTGCCAGCACTACGACAGGGTCTGGGGCCAACGTCCTGACTTTC
CASTTTGSGANVLTF
>TRBV5-4|.|TRBJ2-2|TRBD2
TGTGCCAGCAGCTTGGCCTTCTCGGCTAGCGGGGTAGTAGGGGAGCTGTTTTTT
CASSLAFSASGVVGELFF
>TRBV30|.|TRBJ1-5|.
TGTGCCTGGAGTGGGCTGGGAGGGGATCAACCCCAGCATTTT
CAWSGLGGDQPQHF
>TRBV21-1|.|TRBJ1-2|.
TGTGCCAGCAGCACCTCCCCCCGGGTTTCTAACTATGGCTACACCTTC
CASSTSPRVSNYGYTF
>TRBV7-2|.|TRBJ2-3|TRBD2
TGTGCCAGCAGCTCGGACGGGGGGGTCACAGATACGCAGTATTTT
CASSSDGGVTDTQYF
>TRBV19|.|TRBJ2-3|TRBD1
TGTGCCAGTAGTATCTCAGGGGGCAGTTGGGATACGCAGTATTTT
CASSISGGSWDTQYF
>TRBV6-5|.|TRBJ1-1|.
TGTGCCAGCAGCCGGGGGGAAGGCACTGAAGCTTTCTTT
CASSRGEGTEAFF
>TRBV11-2|.|TRBJ1-6|.
TGTGCCAGCAGCTTAGTAGGGGCTGCAAATTCACCCCTCCACTTT
CASSLVGAANSPLHF
>TRBV19|.|TRBJ1-5|TRBD1
TGTGCCAGTCATATGAGCCCCCGGGACAGTGGGTATAAGCCCCAGCATTTT
CASHMSPRDSGYKPQHF
>TRBV18|.|TRBJ2-3|.
TGTGCCAGCTCACCGGGGGGGCCTACGACAGATACGCAGTATTTT
CASSPGGPTTDTQYF
>TRBV12-3/TRBV12-4|.|TRBJ1-1|.
TGTGCCAGCGTCTTCCGGGAGGTACGAGAAGCTTTCTTT
CASVFREVREAFF
>TRBV7-2|.|TRBJ1-2|TRBD1
TGTGCCAGCAGCTTGGGATTTGGACAGGGGGGAGGCTACACCTTC
CASSLGFGQGGGYTF
>TRBV30|.|TRBJ2-7|.
TGTGCCTGGAGTGTTAATAAGAGGGCCTACGAGCAGTACTTC
CAWSVNKRAYEQYF
>TRBV5-5|.|TRBJ1-4|TRBD1
TGTGCCAGCAGCTTACCCGGACAGGGGGCGAGTGAAAAACTGTTTTTT
CASSLPGQGASEKLFF
>TRBV5-6|.|TRBJ1-2|.
TGTGCCAGCAGCTTGGGCGGACAGTATGGCTACACCTTC
CASSLGGQYGYTF
>TRBV7-8|.|TRBJ1-5|TRBD1
TGTGCCAGCAGCACCCGACAGGGGAGCAGCAATCAGCCCCAGCATTTT
CASSTRQGSSNQPQHF
>TRBV7-2|few|TRBJ1-1|.
TGTGCCAGCAGCTTCTTCCTTAACACTGAAGCTTTCTTT
CASSFFLNTEAFF
>TRBV28|.|TRBJ1-1|.
TGTGCCAGCAGTTTTGGGCCTGAAGCTTTCTTT
CASSFGPEAFF